This section outlines one T cell receptor (beta chain) sequence together with its context. The antigen is unknown. This record comes from a study of CD4 T cells in relation to SARS-CoV-2 and coronaviruses. Germline CDR1 is SGHDN and CDR2 is FVKESK. Trimming removed 2 bases from V and 3 bases from J, with 10 bases in between. The CDR3 contains 14 residues. CD4+ T cells from unexposed donors were obtained before the COVID-19 pandemic (2011-2018). CD4+ T cells were isolated from the cells after more than nine days of culture. As cell numbers allowed, unexposed-donor CD4+ T cells faced SARS-CoV-2 S/N and four cold-coronavirus spikes. On days 3 and 7, cultures got half fresh IL-2 medium. Using immunoSEQ multiplex PCR, the repertoire was profiled, and TCRdb retains in-frame clones only, with some absent. The profile covers 21,000 or so clones, with 76% appearing a single time and approximately 28% taken by the ten largest.

The rearrangement links TRBV14 to TRBJ2-5; possible D gene TRBD1, 6 bases. The specimen was CD4+ T cells from PBMCs, cultured in vitro. The origin of this receptor is a human donor in good health. CDR3 in DNA: TGTGCCAGCAGCCAAACAGGGAAAGAAGAGACCCAGTACTTC. Translated, it gives CASSQTGKEETQYF.